The clone carrying this T cell receptor beta chain was seen only a few times. What it binds is not known. This sample was taken from a study of T cells after yellow fever vaccination. Study-level findings and limits: Post-booster reappearance was seen for most primary-vaccination clones (about 96% CD4, around 90% CD8).

Germline assignment: CDR1 GTSNPN and CDR2 SVGIG (reference sequence). Trimming removed 3 bases from V and 3 bases from J, with 9 bases in between. This CDR3 is built from 13 residues. Template switching with 5'RACE generated the TCR cDNA and added a universal primer site and UMIs. Each CDR3 protein gets one entry after TCRdb re-called the 5' RACE reads with MiXCR. The data contain about 320,000 distinct CDR3 sequences, 3.5% to 4.5% of them singletons. Sequenced material: PBMCs, taken 15 days after the yellow fever booster vaccination. The source of this sequence is a young man who received the YFV17D yellow fever vaccine. This sequence joins TRBV30 and TRBJ1-5; tentative D call: TRBD1 (5 bases). CDR3 amino acids: CAWSKGNNQPQHF. The CDR3 DNA sequence: TGTGCCTGGAGCAAGGGGAACAATCAGCCCCAGCATTTT. Drawing the rest from reference TRBV30 and TRBJ1-5, the complete variable domain is SQTIHQWPATLVQPVGSPLSLECTVEGTSNPNLYWYRQAAGRGLQLLFYSVGIGQISSEVPQNLSASRPQDRQFILSSKKLLLSDSGFYLCAWSKGNNQPQHFGDGTRLSIL.